This record concerns one T cell receptor beta chain sequence. Antigen specificity is unknown. It was with 60 Vbeta and 13 Jbeta primers that the PCR ran. Some clones are missing from TCRdb's copy, which holds only in-frame ones; the method was immunoSEQ multiplex PCR. The sample has roughly 120,000 clones, 77% seen once; the top ten hold about 5.8%. The sample comes from a study of cytomegalovirus exposure and HLA in healthy donors. Study-level results: HLA alleles were associated with some 16,000 TCR beta sequences in a later analysis at 0.05 false discovery rate.

This receptor was taken from a man younger than 30 in good health and CMV-seropositive. Sequencing used PBMCs.

CDR3 sequence reads: CASAANYGYTF. The CDR3 bases are TGTGCCAGCGCTGCGAACTATGGCTACACCTTC. This chain links TRBV6-5 with TRBJ1-2; D is undetermined. The CDR3 is 11 residues long. Trimming cost V 8 bases and J 2 bases, with 6 bases left between them. Germline V CDR1 and CDR2: MNHEY, SVGAGI.